This T cell receptor (beta chain) was found in a study of blood T cell repertoires in COVID-19. Sequenced by immunoSEQ multiplex PCR; TCRdb stores in-frame clones only, minus some. The sample lists roughly 460,000 clones, around 90% seen once, with roughly 0.78% in the top ten. Per the germline V gene, CDR1 is LNHDA and CDR2 is SQIVND (reference sequence). V shed 5 bases, J shed 0 bases, and the junction held 6 bases outside the gene matches. The CDR3 runs 15 residues. Sequenced sample: peripheral blood. This chain uses TRBV19 with TRBJ2-7; 8 nucleotides match TRBD1. The TCR originated in a young man with COVID-19, enrolled during active disease. The CDR3 reads CASSSMTGASYEQYF. As DNA, the CDR3 is TGTGCCAGTAGTTCCATGACAGGGGCCTCCTACGAGCAGTACTTC.